This T cell receptor (beta chain) is drawn from a study of CD8+CD57+ T cells in acquired aplastic anemia. Study-wide background: Yields of DNA that came from sorted CD4+ and CD8+ cells averaged roughly 3.3 ug.

Findings and limits, study-wide: It was found that roughly 31 CD8+ CDR3 sequences were shared between patients and controls. Statistical testing detected no significant gap in CD8+ Simpson's diversity between patients and controls.

Patients picked for sequencing had shown CD8+CD57+ cell expansion detected by flow cytometry. Blood came from patients not yet given any therapy. TCR beta VDJ and CDR3 were profiled, and genomic DNA was the template. TCRdb recomputed calls from the reads with MiXCR, one row per CDR3 protein. The repertoire holds 220,000 or so distinct CDR3 sequences, with over 55% as singletons. With V trimmed by 6 bases and J by 2 bases, 6 bases remained unmatched. The germline CDR1 and CDR2 sequences are DFQATT and SNEGSKA (reference sequence). The CDR3 has 14 residues. Worth noting for this clonotype: Its antigen is not known.

This sequence joins TRBV20-1 and TRBJ2-7, with 11 positions matching TRBD2. The sequencing input was sorted CD4+, CD8+, or CD8+CD57+ T cells (not recorded which) from PBMCs. This receptor was obtained from a human donor with aplastic anemia. Here the CDR3 reads CSALPSGRPYEQYF. CDR3 nucleotide sequence: TGCAGTGCCCTTCCTAGCGGGAGGCCCTACGAGCAGTACTTC.